Described below is a single TCR beta chain sequence and its context. This sample was taken from a study of blood T cell repertoires in COVID-19. Study context: The study drew acute and convalescent COVID-19 samples from the United States, Italy and Spain.

Trimming removed 4 bases from V and 7 bases from J; junction bases left unmatched: 13. This CDR3 comprises 16 residues. The germline gives CDR1 SGHNT, CDR2 YYREEE (reference sequence). Method: immunoSEQ multiplex PCR; TCRdb's copy keeps in-frame clones and lacks some. Found here are approximately 140,000 clones, around 90% of them singletons; the top ten hold more than 9%. The source is a man between 60 and 75 years old with active or convalescent COVID-19. What was sequenced was peripheral blood. The rearrangement uses TRBV5-4 and TRBJ2-1; 8 bases fit TRBD2. CDR3 DNA sequence: TGTGCCAGCAGCCCGGGGTCCAGCGGGAGATTAAATGAGCAGTTCTTC. It yields the protein CASSPGSSGRLNEQFF. The full variable domain, completed using reference TRBV5-4 and TRBJ2-1, is ETGVTQSPTHLIKTRGQQVTLRCSSQSGHNTVSWYQQALGQGPQFIFQYYREEENGRGNFPPRFSGLQFPNYSSELNVNALELDDSALYLCASSPGSSGRLNEQFFGPGTRLTVL.